The T cell receptor beta chain described here comes from a study of OX40 agonist ivuxolimab in advanced cancers. Here immunoSEQ multiplex PCR was the method, and the copy in TCRdb shows in-frame clones only, minus some. The profile covers roughly 48,000 clones, with around nine tenths appearing a single time and 10% taken by the ten largest. Trimming removed 6 bases from V and 2 bases from J; junction bases left unmatched: 7. Germline V gene sequence: CDR1 SNHLY, CDR2 FYNNEI. The CDR3 is made up of 15 amino acids. The input for sequencing was CD4+ or CD8+ T cells sorted from blood, taken in a trial of the OX40 agonist ivuxolimab. This sequence joins TRBV2 and TRBJ2-1, with 7 bases identical to TRBD1. The TCR comes from an adult with an advanced solid tumor such as melanoma, head and neck, liver or kidney cancer. Here the CDR3 reads CASSWGQSAYNEQFF. Here the CDR3 DNA reads TGTGCCAGCAGCTGGGGACAGAGCGCCTACAATGAGCAGTTCTTC.